What follows are 25 T cell receptor beta chains derived from one specimen sequenced in a study of human T cells and chemical hapten exposure. TCRdb used MiXCR to reprocess the RACE reads, holding one entry per CDR3 protein. The table has 370,000 or so distinct CDR3 sequences, about 4.8% seen once. Time point: patch test 1, 2 weeks after DPC sensitization. The treatment is: therapeutic diphenylcyclopropenone sensitization with weekly scalp DPC. The sample in question was whole blood, obtained in connection with sensitization to the hapten diphenylcyclopropenone (DPC). These receptors came from a woman between 50 and 59 years old with alopecia areata. Some clones in this sample may be carry-over from other donors' samples.

The rearrangement links TRBV2 to TRBJ1-5; D ambiguous. Trimming removed 0 bases at V and 3 bases at J, with 9 bases between. The CDR3 is 15 amino acids. Per germline, CDR1 SNHLY and CDR2 FYNNEI. CDR3 sequence (DNA): TGTGCCAGCAGTGAAGCTTGGGCGTCCAATCAGCCCCAGCATTTT. Translating gives CASSEAWASNQPQHF.

The gene calls are TRBV27 and TRBJ2-3; a weak D match, TRBD1 (5 bases). Germline V lookup: CDR1 MNHEY, CDR2 SMNVEV (reference sequence). CDR3 length: 15 amino acids. Trimming took off 4 bases at V and 5 bases at J, with 16 bases between the two ends. DNA for the CDR3: TGTGCCAGCAGTTCGAGGACCAGGGCAGGAGATACGCAGTATTTT. The encoded protein is CASSSRTRAGDTQYF.

The chain carries TRBV7-8 and TRBJ1-1, with 12 bases that match TRBD1. The CDR3 is made up of 17 amino acids. Trimming cost V 5 bases and J 4 bases; bases outside gene matches: 11. Germline loops: CDR1 SGHVS, CDR2 FQNEAQ. CDR3 residues: CASSGTGGAGSSTEAFF. The CDR3 coding sequence is TGTGCCAGCAGCGGGACAGGGGGCGCGGGTAGTAGCACTGAAGCTTTCTTT.

This clonotype was detected ten times or more. This sequence joins TRBV6-5 and TRBJ1-2; D remains unclear. This CDR3 contains 15 residues. Trimming took off 0 bases at V and 4 bases at J, with 12 bases between the two ends. CDR1 is MNHEY, CDR2 SVGAGI, per germline. CDR3 sequence reads: CASSYSNGVSYGYTF. CDR3 sequence (DNA): TGTGCCAGCAGTTACTCGAACGGGGTTTCCTATGGCTACACCTTC.

There are a few counts of this clonotype. J is TRBJ2-4 and V is TRBV5-5; D tentatively fits TRBD1 or TRBD2 (5 bases each). Deletions cut 6 bases from V and 6 bases from J, with 16 bases between. Germline values: CDR1 SGHKS, CDR2 YYEKEE (reference sequence). CDR3 size: 14 residues. The CDR3, as DNA: TGTGCCAGCACCTGGGGGTCCGCGGTAAACATTCAGTACTTC. Amino acids: CASTWGSAVNIQYF.

In this sample, this clonotype turned up a few times. The chain recombines TRBV5-1 with TRBJ1-1; D ambiguous. The CDR3 extends over 13 amino acids. Trimming cost V 2 bases and J 6 bases, with 11 bases left between them. CDR1 and CDR2 from the germline V gene are SGHRS and YFSETQ. The CDR3 DNA is TGCGCCAGCAGCTTAGGAGGTTTTGCTGAAGCTTTCTTT. Translation gives CASSLGGFAEAFF.

This clonotype was picked up a small number of times. This chain joins TRBV2 and TRBJ1-6, with a tentative D call TRBD1 (6 bases). V lost 7 bases and J lost 8, with 9 bases in between. CDR3 size: 12 residues. CDR1 SNHLY and CDR2 FYNNEI come from the germline V gene. In nucleotides, the CDR3 is TGTGCCAGCACGGACAGTCATTCACCCCTCCACTTT. Its translation: CASTDSHSPLHF.

This clonotype has at least ten counts. The CDR3 DNA follows: TGTGCCAGCAGTCCAGGGGGAGATGAGCAGTTCTTC. Protein sequence: CASSPGGDEQFF. The chain has TRBV6-2 or TRBV6-3 and TRBJ2-1, with 7 bases aligning to TRBD1. The CDR3 loop spans 12 amino acids. Trimming removed 5 bases from V and 8 bases from J; junction bases left unmatched: 3. Germline V CDR1 and CDR2: MNHEY, SVGEGT.

The table lists this clonotype with many counts. The CDR3 DNA sequence: TGCAGTGCTAGACCAAGCGGGGGGGCTGGGGCCAACGTCCTGACTTTC. It translates to CSARPSGGAGANVLTF. The genes are TRBV20-1 and TRBJ2-6, with TRBD2 matching over 10 bases. Germline assignment: CDR1 DFQATT and CDR2 SNEGSKA (reference sequence). The CDR3 is 16 amino acids. With V trimmed by 2 bases and J by 2 bases, 3 bases remained unmatched.

This clonotype was seen many times. The J gene is TRBJ2-1, the V gene TRBV7-2, with no clear D. This CDR3 is built from 15 residues. The ends were cut back, 2 bases at V and 0 bases at J, with 8 bases in the middle. CDR1 is SGHTA and CDR2 is FQGNSA in the germline V gene. The CDR3 nucleotides read TGTGCCAGCAGCTTATTGCGGAGCTCCTACAATGAGCAGTTCTTC. Amino acids: CASSLLRSSYNEQFF.

The chain uses TRBV18 and TRBJ1-6; possibly TRBD1 for D (5 bases). There are 13 residues in the CDR3. In germline, CDR1 is KGHSH, CDR2 LQKENI. The germline V and J ends were trimmed by 2 bases and 11 bases, with 10 bases remaining between them. This chain's CDR3 is CASSPFRDPPLHF. In DNA, the CDR3 is TGTGCCAGCTCACCATTCCGGGACCCACCCCTCCACTTT.

This clonotype was picked up many times. This chain uses TRBV29-1 with TRBJ1-1; D gene uncertain. This CDR3 region has 11 residues. Germline assignment: CDR1 SQVTM and CDR2 ANQGSEA. Trimming pared 7 bases from V and 4 bases from J, leaving 10 bases between. CDR3: CSGKEGTEAFF. CDR3 nucleotide sequence: TGCAGCGGTAAAGAAGGCACTGAAGCTTTCTTT. The whole variable domain, filled in from reference TRBV29-1 and TRBJ1-1, reads SAVISQKPSRDICQRGTSLTIQCQVDSQVTMMFWYRQQPGQSLTLIATANQGSEATYESGFVIDKFPISRPNLTFSTLTVSNMSPEDSSIYLCSGKEGTEAFFGQGTRLTVV.

The chain joins TRBV6-5 to TRBJ1-2, with a tentative D call TRBD1 (5 bases). The CDR3 runs 15 residues. Trimming pared 2 bases from V and 4 bases from J, leaving 14 bases between. Germline values: CDR1 MNHEY, CDR2 SVGAGI. The DNA for the CDR3 is TGTGCCAGCAGTTACCCCCGAGCGGGGGGCTATGGCTACACCTTC. It yields the protein CASSYPRAGGYGYTF.

This clonotype was observed many times. The genes are TRBV20-1 and TRBJ2-7; D remains unclear. Germline assignment: CDR1 DFQATT and CDR2 SNEGSKA (reference sequence). V shed 3 bases and J shed 3 bases, with 12 bases lying between them. The CDR3 runs to 13 residues. The CDR3 nucleotides read TGCAGTGCTAGTTTGGGCGGATTCTACGAGCAGTACTTC. Encoded protein: CSASLGGFYEQYF.

This clonotype was detected many times. The gene calls are TRBV12-3 or TRBV12-4 and TRBJ2-5; D perhaps matches TRBD2 (5 bases). The CDR3 sequence is 13 residues long. V dropped 6 bases and J dropped 2 bases, with 10 bases sitting between them. CDR3 sequence reads: CASSGLGQETQYF. CDR3 nucleotide sequence: TGTGCCAGCAGCGGACTGGGGCAAGAGACCCAGTACTTC.

This clonotype was observed at least ten times. The chain is built from TRBV28 and TRBJ2-7; D gene ambiguous. CDR3 size: 12 residues. V shed 6 bases and J shed 4 bases, with 10 bases lying between them. Germline-derived CDR1 and CDR2 are MDHEN and SYDVKM. The CDR3 DNA is TGTGCCAGCAGAGGAGACACATACGAGCAGTACTTC. Translated: CASRGDTYEQYF.

In its sample, this clonotype was seen many times. CDR3 sequence: CSVVQGAYEQYF. In nucleotides, the CDR3 is TGCAGCGTTGTACAGGGAGCCTACGAGCAGTACTTC. This chain uses TRBV29-1 with TRBJ2-7; weak D call: TRBD1 (6 bases). V lost 4 bases and J 2 bases, leaving 9 bases between the germline ends. CDR1 and CDR2 (germline): SQVTM, ANQGSEA. The CDR3 consists of 12 residues.

The rearrangement uses TRBV12-3 or TRBV12-4 and TRBJ2-5; 7 nucleotides agree with TRBD1. J gave up 5 bases and V 5 bases, and 8 bases lay outside the gene matches. This CDR3 has 14 residues. Here the CDR3 DNA reads TGTGCCAGCAGTCCCCGGACAGGAGCGGAGACCCAGTACTTC. Protein sequence: CASSPRTGAETQYF.

This clonotype was counted at least ten times. The CDR3 nucleotides read TGTGCCAGCAGTTTGAGGAAACCTGGGGCCAACGTCCTGACTTTC. Translation: CASSLRKPGANVLTF. The chain has TRBV28 and TRBJ2-6; D gene uncertain. Germline CDR1 reads MDHEN; CDR2 reads SYDVKM. The V and J ends lost 3 bases and 2 bases respectively, with 8 bases between them. The CDR3 is 15 residues long. The variable domain in full, with the rest retrieved from reference TRBV28 and TRBJ2-6, is DVKVTQSSRYLVKRTGEKVFLECVQDMDHENMFWYRQDPGLGLRLIYFSYDVKMKEKGDIPEGYSVSREKKERFSLILESASTNQTSMYLCASSLRKPGANVLTFGAGSRLTVL.

This clonotype came up a few times. The chain employs TRBV5-8 and TRBJ2-7, with 7 bases fitting TRBD2. The germline V gene has CDR1 SGHTS and CDR2 YDEGEE. V was pared by 7 bases and J by 6 bases, with 10 bases of the junction left unmatched. This CDR3 contains 13 residues. The CDR3 coding sequence is TGTGCCAGCCGGGTGGAAAGCGGGGTCGAGCAGTACTTC. This gives the protein CASRVESGVEQYF. The entire variable domain, with the rest obtained from reference TRBV5-8 and TRBJ2-7, is as follows: EAGVTQSPTHLIKTRGQQATLRCSPISGHTSVYWYQQALGLGLQFLLWYDEGEERNRGNFPPRFSGRQFPNYSSELNVNALELEDSALYLCASRVESGVEQYFGPGTRLTVT.

This clonotype was seen repeatedly, ten times or more. The rearrangement links TRBV29-1 to TRBJ2-1; TRBD1 matches 7 bases. CDR3 length equals 14 residues. Germline V CDR1 and CDR2: SQVTM, ANQGSEA. Losses at the gene ends were 6 bases for V and 6 bases for J; bases not matched to a gene: 11. This CDR3 reads CSVGPGQGVNEQFF. In DNA form, the CDR3 reads TGCAGCGTGGGCCCGGGTCAGGGGGTCAATGAGCAGTTCTTC.

This clonotype was counted at least ten times. The gene calls are TRBV6-1 and TRBJ1-5; TRBD1 aligns across 12 bases. The length of the CDR3 is 17 residues. CDR1 and CDR2 (germline): MNHNS, SASEGT. Trimming removed 6 bases from V and 3 bases from J; junction bases left unmatched: 9. Written as DNA, the CDR3 is TGTGCCAGCAGAGAGAGGGGGACAGGGGGCGTCAATCAGCCCCAGCATTTT. Protein: CASRERGTGGVNQPQHF.

V and J are TRBV3-1 and TRBJ1-3, with D uncertain. Trimming removed 1 base from V and 1 base from J, with 8 bases in between. Germline CDR1 and CDR2: LGHDT and YNNKEL (reference sequence). This CDR3 has 15 residues. CDR3 protein: CASSQGGGSGNTIYF. CDR3 in DNA: TGTGCCAGCAGCCAAGGAGGCGGGTCTGGAAACACCATATATTTT.

This clonotype was detected many times. The V and J genes are TRBV12-3 or TRBV12-4 and TRBJ1-5; possible D gene TRBD1, 6 bases. This CDR3 comprises 13 residues. V lost 4 bases and J 6 bases, leaving 10 bases between the germline ends. The CDR3 here is CASSYQGTQPQHF. The CDR3 DNA follows: TGTGCCAGCAGTTACCAGGGGACTCAGCCCCAGCATTTT.

This clonotype was picked up many times. The chain is built from TRBV12-3 or TRBV12-4 and TRBJ2-7, with D perhaps TRBD1 (5 bases). Trimming left V 2 bases short and J 7 bases short, with 12 bases between. The length of the CDR3 is 13 residues. The CDR3 coding sequence is TGTGCCAGCAGTTTACGGCAGGGATGGGAGCAGTACTTC. Translating it yields CASSLRQGWEQYF.